This T cell receptor beta chain emerged from a study of Graves' ophthalmopathy and Graves' hyperthyroidism. Germline CDR1 reads MGHDK; CDR2 reads SYGVNS. CDR3 length: 17 residues. The authors amplified TCR beta CDR3 regions, and they did so from RNA transcripts for repertoire sequencing. Scientists carried out first-round RT-PCR using HTBI primers and then a second-round multiplex PCR. Using its own MiXCR run on the multiplex PCR reads, TCRdb lists one record per CDR3 protein. The top ten clones hold under 3.5% of a sample with over 650,000 distinct CDR3 sequences, over 40% of them seen once. This sequence joins TRBV25-1 and TRBJ2-7, with 9 bases matching TRBD2. Matching the DNA end better, TRBJ2-1 makes the J call doubtful. This sequence originates from an adult man with Graves' ophthalmopathy. Material: peripheral blood. The CDR3 DNA reads as TGTGCCAGCAGCGCGTACCTTACTAGCGGGCGACTGAATGAGCAGTTCTTC. Residues: CASSAYLTSGRLNEQFF.